These 7 T cell receptor beta chains originate from one sample sequenced in a study of blood T cell repertoires in COVID-19. TCRdb's table, derived via immunoSEQ multiplex PCR, lists solely in-frame clones and lacks some. This table has 50,000 to 65,000 clones, approximately 88% appearing once. The sequencing input was peripheral blood. All receptors derive from a human donor in a cohort sampled during active COVID-19.

V and J are TRBV27 and TRBJ2-1; D may be TRBD2 (6 bases). Germline V gene data show CDR1 as MNHEY and CDR2 as SMNVEV (reference sequence). Trimming shortened V by 6 bases and J by 9 bases, and 21 bases separated the two germline ends. The CDR3 extends over 15 amino acids. The CDR3 loop is CASRYSAGYSGEQFF. CDR3 DNA sequence: TGTGCCAGCAGGTATTCCGCGGGATATTCCGGTGAGCAGTTCTTC.

The rearrangement uses TRBV12-3 or TRBV12-4 and TRBJ1-5; a weak D match, TRBD1 (5 bases). The V and J ends lost 9 bases and 1 base respectively, with 7 bases between them. This CDR3 is built from 12 residues. The CDR3 loop reads CASGGSNQPQHF. The DNA for the CDR3 is TGTGCCAGTGGGGGGAGCAATCAGCCCCAGCATTTT.

The CDR3 bases are TGTGCCAGCAGCTTTTCCTGGGGCGAAGGCACTGAAGCTTTCTTT. It codes for CASSFSWGEGTEAFF. The V and J genes are TRBV28 and TRBJ1-1; D might be TRBD1 (5 bases). From germline, CDR1 is MDHEN and CDR2 SYDVKM. Deletions cut 6 bases from V and 4 bases from J, with 18 bases between. This CDR3 region has 15 residues.

The chain employs TRBV19 and TRBJ1-1; tentatively, D is TRBD1 (5 bases). Germline values: CDR1 LNHDA, CDR2 SQIVND (reference sequence). V was trimmed by 1 base and J by 4 bases, leaving 16 bases between them. This CDR3 contains 16 residues. The CDR3 here is CASSIATKGPATEAFF. The DNA of the CDR3 is TGTGCCAGTAGTATAGCAACTAAGGGGCCGGCCACTGAAGCTTTCTTT.

This chain uses TRBV2 with TRBJ1-1; D not resolved. The CDR3 has 14 residues. From germline, CDR1 is SNHLY and CDR2 FYNNEI. V was trimmed by 2 bases and J by 0 bases, leaving 7 bases between them. CDR3 residues: CASSESVLNTEAFF. CDR3 sequence (DNA): TGTGCCAGCAGTGAATCAGTCCTGAACACTGAAGCTTTCTTT.

The chain uses TRBV4-3 and TRBJ2-1, with 9 bases fitting TRBD2. This CDR3 region has 15 residues. Germline lookup yields CDR1 LGHNA and CDR2 YSLEER. Trimming at V came to 4 bases and at J to 5 bases, leaving 6 bases not matched to a gene. In nucleotides, the CDR3 is TGCGCCAGCAGCCGCCGGACTAGCGTAAACAATGAGCAGTTCTTC. Translation: CASSRRTSVNNEQFF.

This chain uses TRBV7-8 with TRBJ2-5; D perhaps matches TRBD2 (6 bases). V gave up 0 bases and J gave up 5 bases, with 19 bases separating them. Looked up from germline, CDR1 is SGHVS and CDR2 is FQNEAQ. The CDR3 runs to 17 residues. CDR3 sequence reads: CASSLALGGVPFETQYF. The CDR3 nucleotides read TGTGCCAGCAGCTTAGCTCTCGGCGGGGTCCCCTTTGAGACCCAGTACTTC. Based on the CDR3 plus reference TRBV7-8 and TRBJ2-5, the full variable domain is GAGVSQSPRYKVAKRGQDVALRCDPISGHVSLFWYQQALGQGPEFLTYFQNEAQLDKSGLPSDRFFAERPEGSVSTLKIQRTQQEDSAVYLCASSLALGGVPFETQYFGPGTRLLVL.